Listed below are T cell receptor beta chains from one sample, sequenced in a study of shared clonotypes between healthy human individuals. Only in-frame clones appear in the TCRdb table, and some are missing; sequencing was by immunoSEQ multiplex PCR. The sample holds a few million clones, about 94% seen once. Input material: naive CD4+ T cells sorted from blood. The receptors here all came from a man between 18 and 35 years old in good health. CDR3s include the opening cysteine and the closing phenylalanine or tryptophan. The order of the fields is CDR3 DNA, CDR3 protein, CDR3 length, D gene, J gene, V gene, clone size. A D gene is named only where the DNA matches it firmly. The size of a clone is reported for some rows only, either as once, few or many, or as a class for expanded clones.

cdr3_nt: TGTGCCAGCAGCTGGGGGGGTCTCTCTGGAAACACCATATATTTT
cdr3_aa: CASSWGGLSGNTIYF
cdr3_length: 15
d_call: NA
j_call: TRBJ1-3
v_call: TRBV5-6
clone_size: NA

cdr3_nt: TGCGCCAGCAGTCAAATCGGGCCTACGGCGGAAGCTTTCTTT
cdr3_aa: CASSQIGPTAEAFF
cdr3_length: 14
d_call: NA
j_call: TRBJ1-1
v_call: TRBV23-1
clone_size: NA

cdr3_nt: TGTGCCAGCAGCGGAGGAGTAGGTGGAAACACCATATATTTT
cdr3_aa: CASSGGVGGNTIYF
cdr3_length: 14
d_call: NA
j_call: TRBJ1-3
v_call: TRBV9
clone_size: NA

cdr3_nt: TGTGCCAGCTCCGGGACGGGGCTAGTACTTAGCAATCAGCCCCAGCATTTT
cdr3_aa: CASSGTGLVLSNQPQHF
cdr3_length: 17
d_call: NA
j_call: TRBJ1-5
v_call: TRBV18
clone_size: NA

cdr3_nt: TGCGCCAGCAGTGAGTCGGGGACAGGGGGCCAGACCCAGTACTTC
cdr3_aa: CASSESGTGGQTQYF
cdr3_length: 15
d_call: TRBD1
j_call: TRBJ2-5
v_call: TRBV10-2
clone_size: NA

cdr3_nt: TGTGCCAGCAGAGCAGGGGTGGCCGGGGAGCTGTTTTTT
cdr3_aa: CASRAGVAGELFF
cdr3_length: 13
d_call: NA
j_call: TRBJ2-2
v_call: TRBV2
clone_size: NA

cdr3_nt: TGTGCCAGCAGTGAACGAGGCAGGGCAAGCAATCAGCCCCAGCATTTT
cdr3_aa: CASSERGRASNQPQHF
cdr3_length: 16
d_call: NA
j_call: TRBJ1-5
v_call: TRBV2
clone_size: NA

cdr3_nt: TGTGCCAGCAGCCGAACACGGGGGGGCCATTACAATGAGCAGTTCTTC
cdr3_aa: CASSRTRGGHYNEQFF
cdr3_length: 16
d_call: TRBD2
j_call: TRBJ2-1
v_call: TRBV7-8
clone_size: NA

cdr3_nt: TGTGCCATCAGTGGGACCGGGATCGGGAATTCACCCCTCCACTTT
cdr3_aa: CAISGTGIGNSPLHF
cdr3_length: 15
d_call: NA
j_call: TRBJ1-6
v_call: TRBV10-3
clone_size: NA

cdr3_nt: TGTGCCAGCTCACCAGAGGGGACAGCCGGCTGGGGTCAGCCCCAGCATTTT
cdr3_aa: CASSPEGTAGWGQPQHF
cdr3_length: 17
d_call: TRBD1
j_call: TRBJ1-5
v_call: TRBV18
clone_size: NA

cdr3_nt: TGCGCCAGCAGCCAAGAGGCAGGGAGGGCCTACGAGCAGTACTTC
cdr3_aa: CASSQEAGRAYEQYF
cdr3_length: 15
d_call: TRBD2
j_call: TRBJ2-7
v_call: TRBV4-3
clone_size: once

cdr3_nt: TGTGCCAGCAGTTCCCGACTAGCATTCTCCTCTGGGGCCAACGTCCTGACTTTC
cdr3_aa: CASSSRLAFSSGANVLTF
cdr3_length: 18
d_call: TRBD2
j_call: TRBJ2-6
v_call: TRBV2
clone_size: NA

cdr3_nt: TGTGCCAGCAGTAGACAGGGGGGTGATTCACCCCTCCACTTT
cdr3_aa: CASSRQGGDSPLHF
cdr3_length: 14
d_call: TRBD1
j_call: TRBJ1-6
v_call: TRBV6-5
clone_size: NA

cdr3_nt: TGTGCCAGCAGTCGGACAGGGTACACCGGGGAGCTGTTTTTT
cdr3_aa: CASSRTGYTGELFF
cdr3_length: 14
d_call: TRBD1
j_call: TRBJ2-2
v_call: TRBV6-5
clone_size: NA

cdr3_nt: TGTGCCAGCAGTGTTCAGGAGACCCAGTACTTC
cdr3_aa: CASSVQETQYF
cdr3_length: 11
d_call: NA
j_call: TRBJ2-5
v_call: TRBV2
clone_size: few

cdr3_nt: TGTGCCAGCAGCTCTCTGAGGGACAGCTACAATGAGCAGTTCTTC
cdr3_aa: CASSSLRDSYNEQFF
cdr3_length: 15
d_call: TRBD1
j_call: TRBJ2-1
v_call: TRBV11-2
clone_size: NA

cdr3_nt: TGTGCCAGCAGCCGGTCTGAGACCCAGTACTTC
cdr3_aa: CASSRSETQYF
cdr3_length: 11
d_call: NA
j_call: TRBJ2-5
v_call: TRBV2
clone_size: once

cdr3_nt: TGTGCCAGCAGCTTCAGACAGGGGAACACTGAAGCTTTCTTT
cdr3_aa: CASSFRQGNTEAFF
cdr3_length: 14
d_call: TRBD1
j_call: TRBJ1-1
v_call: TRBV7-2
clone_size: few